This is a list of T cell receptor beta chains from one sample in a study of blood T cell repertoires in COVID-19. Sequencing was performed with immunoSEQ multiplex PCR; in TCRdb, only in-frame clones are kept and a portion is missing. The table has roughly 200,000 clones, roughly 82% seen once. Sequenced input: peripheral blood. Every receptor here comes from an older woman with COVID-19, enrolled during active disease. The CDR3 runs from the conserved cysteine through the conserved F or W.

>TRBJ2-2|TRBV5-4
CASSWGLAGAGELFF
>TRBJ2-5|TRBV9
CASSVGSGGGQETQYF
>TRBJ1-5|TRBV10-1
CATRQGWQPQHF
>TRBJ1-3|TRBV19
CASSIDNHGNTIYF
>TRBJ1-1|TRBV29-1
CSVGGSLFAEAFF
>TRBJ2-3|TRBV5-6
CASSIPGQGQGTQYF
>TRBJ2-2|TRBV5-4
CASSGGTGLNTGELFF
>TRBJ1-5|TRBV24-1
CATSGNRPGPKGPLSNQPQHF
>TRBJ2-1|TRBV6-6
CASSLWGVQVSYNEQFF
>TRBJ2-1|TRBV7-2
CASSREGIIYNEQFF
>TRBJ2-5|TRBV4-2
CASSPAGVGETQYF
>TRBJ2-1|TRBV9
CASSVATGGFSYNEQFF
>TRBJ1-2|TRBV5-8
CASSSGEYGYTF
>TRBJ1-2|TRBV28
CASQTGGHYGYTF
>TRBJ2-2|TRBV9
CASSVGAGNTGELFF
>TRBJ2-2|TRBV10-3
CATGQGNTGELFF
>TRBJ1-2|TRBV28
CASSKDRGYGYTF
>TRBJ1-2|TRBV5-4
CASSLAGQPISYTF
>TRBJ1-1|TRBV5-1
CASSSTGEAFF
>TRBJ2-3|TRBV5-4
CASRLSGTDTQYF
>TRBJ1-4|TRBV9
CASTGGTNEKLFF
>TRBJ2-1|TRBV3-1/TRBV3-2
CASSQDRGGSFSYNEQFF
>TRBJ1-5|TRBV7-3
CASSLPWGRPYSNQPQHF
>TRBJ1-1|TRBV28
CASSLPYQTEAFF
>TRBJ1-4|TRBV14
CASSQRGGFLWEKLFF
>TRBJ2-7|TRBV7-8
CASSLVPPGQASVNF
>TRBJ2-1|TRBV11-2
CASSLEGRGRHEQFF
>TRBJ2-1|TRBV5-1
CASSLGLFGNEQFF
>TRBJ2-6|TRBV15
CATSTRQGAGSGANVLTF
>TRBJ2-3|TRBV14
CASSPGLGSTDTQYF
>TRBJ1-4|TRBV28
CASSLPGTGREKLFF
>TRBJ1-6|TRBV19
CASKATGNSPLHF
>TRBJ1-2|TRBV7-9
CASSLVLGPYGYTF
>TRBJ1-1|TRBV28
CASSLFAGQGIPPAFF
>TRBJ2-1|TRBV28
CASRTYRDSQRSSYNEQFF